A single T cell receptor beta chain is shown here with its context. 60 Vbeta and 13 Jbeta primers were used in PCR. The protocol was immunoSEQ multiplex PCR, while the TCRdb copy is restricted to in-frame clones and leaves out a portion. Among about 140,000 clones listed, about 78% were seen once. This specimen comes from a study of cytomegalovirus exposure and HLA in healthy donors. The sequenced sample was PBMCs. This TCR was sampled from a man in his forties or fifties in good health and CMV-seropositive.

This CDR3 reads CASSRQGAGSEQYF. DNA of the CDR3: TGTGCCAGCAGTCGACAGGGGGCTGGCTCTGAGCAGTACTTC. The chain has TRBV27 and TRBJ2-7, with 10 bases fitting TRBD1. The V gene's germline CDR1 is MNHEY and CDR2 SMNVEV (reference sequence). The CDR3 contains 14 residues. V shed 5 bases, J shed 7 bases, and the junction held 8 bases outside the gene matches.